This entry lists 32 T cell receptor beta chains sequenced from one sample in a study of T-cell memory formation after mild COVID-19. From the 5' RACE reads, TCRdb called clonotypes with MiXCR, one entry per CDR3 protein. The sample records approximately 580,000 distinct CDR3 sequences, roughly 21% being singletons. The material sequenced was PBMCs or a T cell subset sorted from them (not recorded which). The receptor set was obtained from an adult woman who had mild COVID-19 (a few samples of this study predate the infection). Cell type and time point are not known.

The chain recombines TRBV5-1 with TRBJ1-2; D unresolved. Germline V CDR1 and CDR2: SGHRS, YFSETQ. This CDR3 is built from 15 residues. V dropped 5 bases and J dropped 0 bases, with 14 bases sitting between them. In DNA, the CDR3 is TGCGCCAGCAGATTACAGCTCTCTGCTAACTATGGCTACACCTTC. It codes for CASRLQLSANYGYTF.

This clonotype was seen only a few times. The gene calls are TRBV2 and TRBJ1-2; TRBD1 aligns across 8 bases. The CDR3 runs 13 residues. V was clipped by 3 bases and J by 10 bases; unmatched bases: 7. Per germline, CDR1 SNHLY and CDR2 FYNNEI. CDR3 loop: CASSDRQGADYTF. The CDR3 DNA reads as TGTGCCAGCAGTGATCGGCAGGGGGCCGACTACACCTTC.

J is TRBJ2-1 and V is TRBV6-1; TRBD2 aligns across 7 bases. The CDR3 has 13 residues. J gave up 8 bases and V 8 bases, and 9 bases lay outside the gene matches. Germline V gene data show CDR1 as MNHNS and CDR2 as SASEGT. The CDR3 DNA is TGTGCCAGCGGGTGGGGGGGGATCGATGAGCAGTTCTTC. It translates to CASGWGGIDEQFF.

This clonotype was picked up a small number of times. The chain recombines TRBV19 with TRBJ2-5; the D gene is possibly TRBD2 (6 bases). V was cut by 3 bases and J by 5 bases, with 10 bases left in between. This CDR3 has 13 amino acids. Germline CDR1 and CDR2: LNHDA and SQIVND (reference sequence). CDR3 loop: CASSMGGRETQYF. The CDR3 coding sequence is TGTGCCAGTAGTATGGGGGGTCGGGAGACCCAGTACTTC.

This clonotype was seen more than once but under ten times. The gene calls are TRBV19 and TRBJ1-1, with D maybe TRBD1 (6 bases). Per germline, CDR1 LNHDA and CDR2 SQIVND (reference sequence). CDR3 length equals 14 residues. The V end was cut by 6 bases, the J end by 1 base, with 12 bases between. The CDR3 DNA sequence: TGTGCCAGTAGGGTCAGGGGCGCGAACACTGAAGCTTTCTTT. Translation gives CASRVRGANTEAFF.

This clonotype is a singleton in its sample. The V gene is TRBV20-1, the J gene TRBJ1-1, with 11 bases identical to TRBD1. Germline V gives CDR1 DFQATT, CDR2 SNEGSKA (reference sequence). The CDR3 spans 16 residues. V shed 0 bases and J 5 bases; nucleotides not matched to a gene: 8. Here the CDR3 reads CSARDLGQGAFTEAFF. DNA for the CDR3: TGCAGTGCTAGAGATCTAGGACAGGGGGCCTTTACTGAAGCTTTCTTT.

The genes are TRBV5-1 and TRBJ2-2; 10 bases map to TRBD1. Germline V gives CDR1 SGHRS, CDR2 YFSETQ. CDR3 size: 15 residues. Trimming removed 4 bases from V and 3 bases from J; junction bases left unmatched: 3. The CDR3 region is CASSTGTGDTGELFF. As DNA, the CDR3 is TGCGCCAGCAGCACCGGGACAGGGGACACCGGGGAGCTGTTTTTT.

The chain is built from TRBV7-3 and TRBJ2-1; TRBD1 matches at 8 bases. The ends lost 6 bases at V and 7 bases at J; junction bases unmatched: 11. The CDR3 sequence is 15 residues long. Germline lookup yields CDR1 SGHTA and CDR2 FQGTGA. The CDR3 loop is CASSTGGPRANEQFF. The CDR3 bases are TGTGCCAGCAGTACAGGGGGACCCCGGGCAAATGAGCAGTTCTTC. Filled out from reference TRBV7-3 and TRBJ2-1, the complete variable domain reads GAGVSQTPSNKVTEKGKYVELRCDPISGHTALYWYRQSLGQGPEFLIYFQGTGAADDSGLPNDRFFAVRPEGSVSTLKIQRTERGDSAVYLCASSTGGPRANEQFFGPGTRLTVL.

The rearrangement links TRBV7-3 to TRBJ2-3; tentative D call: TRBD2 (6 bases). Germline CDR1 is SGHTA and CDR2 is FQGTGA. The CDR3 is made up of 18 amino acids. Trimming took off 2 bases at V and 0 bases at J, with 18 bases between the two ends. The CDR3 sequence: CASSLRPILAKSTDTQYF. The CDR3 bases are TGTGCCAGCAGCTTACGCCCAATCCTAGCGAAAAGCACAGATACGCAGTATTTT.

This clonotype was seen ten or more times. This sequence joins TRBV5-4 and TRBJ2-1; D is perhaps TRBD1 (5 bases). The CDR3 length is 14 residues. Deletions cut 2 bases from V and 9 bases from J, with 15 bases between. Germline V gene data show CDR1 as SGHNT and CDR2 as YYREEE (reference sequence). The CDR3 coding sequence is TGTGCCAGCAGCTTCGGCAGGGAATATGGTGAGCAGTTCTTC. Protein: CASSFGREYGEQFF.

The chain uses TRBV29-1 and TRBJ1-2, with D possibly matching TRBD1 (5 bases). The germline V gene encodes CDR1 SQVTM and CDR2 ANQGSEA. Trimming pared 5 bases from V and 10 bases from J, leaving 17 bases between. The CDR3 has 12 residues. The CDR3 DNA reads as TGCAGCGTTACCCGGGACCGGCAGGACTACACCTTC. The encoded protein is CSVTRDRQDYTF.

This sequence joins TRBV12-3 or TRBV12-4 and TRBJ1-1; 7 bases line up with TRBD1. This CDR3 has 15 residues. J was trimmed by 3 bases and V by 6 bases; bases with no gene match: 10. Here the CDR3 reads CASSQLGGGDTEAFF. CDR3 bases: TGTGCCAGCAGCCAACTAGGGGGCGGTGACACTGAAGCTTTCTTT.

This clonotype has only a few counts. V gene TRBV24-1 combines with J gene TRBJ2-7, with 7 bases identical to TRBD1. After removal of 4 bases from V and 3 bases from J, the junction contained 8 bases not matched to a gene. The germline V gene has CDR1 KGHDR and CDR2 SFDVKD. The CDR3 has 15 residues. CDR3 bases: TGTGCCACCAGTGACGCCATGGGGGACAGCTACGAGCAGTACTTC. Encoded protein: CATSDAMGDSYEQYF.

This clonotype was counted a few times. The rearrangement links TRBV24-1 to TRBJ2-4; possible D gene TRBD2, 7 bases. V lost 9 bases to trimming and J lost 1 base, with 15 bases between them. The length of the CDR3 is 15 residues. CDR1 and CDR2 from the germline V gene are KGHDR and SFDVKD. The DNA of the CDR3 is TGTGCCACCCCTGTGGGGGGGCTCGCCAAAAACATTCAGTACTTC. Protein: CATPVGGLAKNIQYF.

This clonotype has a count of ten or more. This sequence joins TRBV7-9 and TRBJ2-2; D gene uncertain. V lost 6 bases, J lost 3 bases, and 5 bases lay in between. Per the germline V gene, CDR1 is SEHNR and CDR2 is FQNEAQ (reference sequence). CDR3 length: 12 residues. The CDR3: CASSRDTGELFF. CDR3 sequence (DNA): TGTGCCAGCAGTCGGGACACCGGGGAGCTGTTTTTT.

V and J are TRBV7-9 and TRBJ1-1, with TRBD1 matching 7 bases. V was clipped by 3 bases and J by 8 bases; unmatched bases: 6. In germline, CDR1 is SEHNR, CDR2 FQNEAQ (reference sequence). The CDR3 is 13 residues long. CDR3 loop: CASSFGGGIEAFF. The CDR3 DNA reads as TGTGCCAGCAGCTTTGGAGGGGGCATCGAAGCTTTCTTT.

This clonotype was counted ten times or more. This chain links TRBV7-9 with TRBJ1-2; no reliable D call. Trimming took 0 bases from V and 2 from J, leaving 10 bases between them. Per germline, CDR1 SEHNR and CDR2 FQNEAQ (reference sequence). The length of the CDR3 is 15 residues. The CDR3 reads CASSLAQRVNYGYTF. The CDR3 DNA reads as TGTGCCAGCAGCTTAGCACAGAGGGTAAACTATGGCTACACCTTC.

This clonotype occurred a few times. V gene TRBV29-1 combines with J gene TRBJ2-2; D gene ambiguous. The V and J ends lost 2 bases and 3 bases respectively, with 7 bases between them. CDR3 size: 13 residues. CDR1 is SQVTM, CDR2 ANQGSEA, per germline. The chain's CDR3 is CSVESVHTGELFF. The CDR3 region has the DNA TGCAGCGTTGAATCTGTACACACCGGGGAGCTGTTTTTT.

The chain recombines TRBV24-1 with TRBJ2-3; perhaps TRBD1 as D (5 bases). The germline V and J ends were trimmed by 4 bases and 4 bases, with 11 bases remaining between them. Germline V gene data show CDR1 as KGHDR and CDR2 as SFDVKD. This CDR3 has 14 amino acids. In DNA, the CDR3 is TGTGCCACCAGTGACCTACAGGCCCCAGATACGCAGTATTTT. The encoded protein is CATSDLQAPDTQYF.

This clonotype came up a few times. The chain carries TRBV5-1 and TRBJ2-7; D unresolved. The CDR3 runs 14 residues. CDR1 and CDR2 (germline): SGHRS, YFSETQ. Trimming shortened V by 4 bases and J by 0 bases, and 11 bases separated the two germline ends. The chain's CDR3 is CASSPRSYSYEQYF. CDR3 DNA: TGCGCCAGCAGCCCCCGATCCTACTCCTACGAGCAGTACTTC.

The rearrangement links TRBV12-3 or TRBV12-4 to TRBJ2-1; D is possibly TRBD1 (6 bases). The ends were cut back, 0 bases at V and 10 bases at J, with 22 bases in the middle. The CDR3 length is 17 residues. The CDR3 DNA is TGTGCCAGCAGTTTAGCGGGATTGGGGGCGCGGTCCCGGGAGCAGTTCTTC. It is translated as CASSLAGLGARSREQFF.

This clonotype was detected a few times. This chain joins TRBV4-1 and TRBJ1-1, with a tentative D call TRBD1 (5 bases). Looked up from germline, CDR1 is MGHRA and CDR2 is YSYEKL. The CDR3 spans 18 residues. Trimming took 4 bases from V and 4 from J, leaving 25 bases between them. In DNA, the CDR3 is TGCGCCAGCAGCCGCCGGGCAAACCACGGAGGGGACCTCACTGAAGCTTTCTTT. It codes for CASSRRANHGGDLTEAFF.

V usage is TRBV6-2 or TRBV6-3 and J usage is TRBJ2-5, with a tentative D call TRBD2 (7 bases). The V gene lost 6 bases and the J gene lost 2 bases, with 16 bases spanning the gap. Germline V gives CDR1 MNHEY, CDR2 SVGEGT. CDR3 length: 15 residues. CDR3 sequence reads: CASRGGTTGQETQYF. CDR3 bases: TGTGCCAGCAGGGGGGGGACCACAGGGCAAGAGACCCAGTACTTC.

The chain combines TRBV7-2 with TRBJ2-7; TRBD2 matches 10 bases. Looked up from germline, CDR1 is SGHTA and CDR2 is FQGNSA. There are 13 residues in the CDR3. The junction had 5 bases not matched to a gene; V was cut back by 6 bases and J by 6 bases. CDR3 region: CASRDPSGGEQYF. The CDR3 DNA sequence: TGTGCCAGCAGAGACCCTAGCGGGGGCGAGCAGTACTTC.

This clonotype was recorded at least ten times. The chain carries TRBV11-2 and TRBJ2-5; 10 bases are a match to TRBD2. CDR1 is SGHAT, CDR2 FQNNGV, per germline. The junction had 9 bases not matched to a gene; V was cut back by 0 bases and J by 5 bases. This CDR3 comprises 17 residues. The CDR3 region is CASSLEGWSGGAETQYF. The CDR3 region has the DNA TGTGCCAGCAGCTTAGAAGGATGGAGCGGGGGGGCGGAGACCCAGTACTTC.

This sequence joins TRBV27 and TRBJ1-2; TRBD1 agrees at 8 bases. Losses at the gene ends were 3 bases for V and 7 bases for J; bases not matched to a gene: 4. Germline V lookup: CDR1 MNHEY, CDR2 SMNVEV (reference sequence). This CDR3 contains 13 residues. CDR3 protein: CASSFWTGSGYTF. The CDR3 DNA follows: TGTGCCAGCAGTTTCTGGACAGGGTCTGGCTACACCTTC.

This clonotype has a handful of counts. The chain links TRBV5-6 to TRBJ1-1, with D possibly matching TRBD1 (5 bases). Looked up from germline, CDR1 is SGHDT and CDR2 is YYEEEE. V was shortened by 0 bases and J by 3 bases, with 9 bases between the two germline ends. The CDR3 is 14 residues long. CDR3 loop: CASSLVWGDTEAFF. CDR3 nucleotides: TGTGCCAGCAGCTTGGTTTGGGGGGACACTGAAGCTTTCTTT.

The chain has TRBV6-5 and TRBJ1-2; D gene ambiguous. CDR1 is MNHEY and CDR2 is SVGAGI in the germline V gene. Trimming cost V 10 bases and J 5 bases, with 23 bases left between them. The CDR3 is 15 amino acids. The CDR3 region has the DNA TGTGCCATCCTTCCCGCAGCACGGGCCAATTATGGCTACACCTTC. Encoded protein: CAILPAARANYGYTF.

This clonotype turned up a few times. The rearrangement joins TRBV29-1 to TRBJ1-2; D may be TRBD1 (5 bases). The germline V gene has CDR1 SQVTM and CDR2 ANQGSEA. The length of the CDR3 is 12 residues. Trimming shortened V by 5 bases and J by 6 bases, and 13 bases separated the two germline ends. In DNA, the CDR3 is TGCAGCGTTCCGGCAGGGTCGAATGGCTACACCTTC. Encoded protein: CSVPAGSNGYTF.

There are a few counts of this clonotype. The CDR3 spells CASAPRGAGSYEQYF. CDR3 coding DNA: TGTGCCAGCGCTCCTAGGGGAGCGGGTTCCTACGAGCAGTACTTC. J is TRBJ2-7 and V is TRBV11-1, with D possibly being TRBD2 (6 bases). This CDR3 is 15 amino acids long. Germline V gene lookup returns CDR1 SGHAT and CDR2 FQDESV (reference sequence). The V gene lost 8 bases and the J gene lost 1 base, with 18 bases spanning the gap.

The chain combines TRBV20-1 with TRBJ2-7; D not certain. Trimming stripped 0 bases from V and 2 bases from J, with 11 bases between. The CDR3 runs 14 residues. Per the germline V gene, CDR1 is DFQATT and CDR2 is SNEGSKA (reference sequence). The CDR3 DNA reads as TGCAGTGCTAGAGACCCGGTCAGAACCTACGAGCAGTACTTC. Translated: CSARDPVRTYEQYF.

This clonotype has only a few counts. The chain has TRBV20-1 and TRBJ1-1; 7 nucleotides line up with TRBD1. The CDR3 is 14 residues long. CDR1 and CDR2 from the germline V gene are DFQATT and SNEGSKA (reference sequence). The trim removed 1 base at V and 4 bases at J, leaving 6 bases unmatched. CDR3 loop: CSARVQGDGTEAFF. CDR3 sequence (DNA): TGCAGTGCTAGAGTGCAGGGGGACGGCACTGAAGCTTTCTTT.